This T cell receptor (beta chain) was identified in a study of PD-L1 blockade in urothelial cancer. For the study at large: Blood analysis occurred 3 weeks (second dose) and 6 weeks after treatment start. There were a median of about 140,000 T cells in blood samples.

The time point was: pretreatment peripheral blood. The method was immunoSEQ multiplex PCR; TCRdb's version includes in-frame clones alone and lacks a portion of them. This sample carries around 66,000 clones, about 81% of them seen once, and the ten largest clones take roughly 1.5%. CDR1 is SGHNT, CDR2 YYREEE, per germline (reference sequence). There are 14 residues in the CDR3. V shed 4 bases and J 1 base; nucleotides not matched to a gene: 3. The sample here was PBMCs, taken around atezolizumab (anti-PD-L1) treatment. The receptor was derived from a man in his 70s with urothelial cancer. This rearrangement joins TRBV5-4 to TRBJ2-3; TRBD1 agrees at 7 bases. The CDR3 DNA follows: TGTGCCAGCAGCGTTGGGACAGGCACAGATACGCAGTATTTT. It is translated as CASSVGTGTDTQYF.